These 17 T cell receptor beta chains came from one sample sequenced in a study of shared clonotypes between healthy human individuals. Assay: immunoSEQ multiplex PCR; the TCRdb copy retains only in-frame clones and omits some. The data show over 850,000 clones, around 78% seen once. Sequenced: memory CD4+ T cells from PBMCs. The sample's subset: CD45RA-negative fraction. The receptors were sampled from a young man in good health. Some clones in this sample may be carry-over from other donors' samples.

About this clone itself: The junction and the germline gene differ at one end; a read error may be behind it. The V and J genes are TRBV20-1 and TRBJ2-3; tentatively, D is TRBD2 (5 bases). The length of the CDR3 is 11 residues. Germline V gene lookup returns CDR1 DFQATT and CDR2 SNEGSKA (reference sequence). The CDR3 region is CTGAGADTQYF. The CDR3 region has the DNA TGTACTGGCGCCGGGGCAGATACGCAGTATTTT.

The chain combines TRBV29-1 with TRBJ2-3; D possibly corresponds to TRBD1 (6 bases). Trimming shortened V by 1 base and J by 6 bases, and 14 bases separated the two germline ends. The CDR3 runs to 14 residues. In germline, CDR1 is SQVTM, CDR2 ANQGSEA. This chain's CDR3 is CSVEGTERYDTQYF. The CDR3 DNA reads TGCAGCGTTGAAGGGACAGAAAGATATGATACGCAGTATTTT.

With respect to this clone: This may arise from a read error, as a much more abundant clone is one base away. In nucleotides, the CDR3 is TGTGCCAGCAGCTTAAGGAGGGGGCCAGATACGCAGTATTTT. It yields the protein CASSLRRGPDTQYF. The V gene is TRBV7-2, the J gene TRBJ2-3, with D maybe TRBD1 (7 bases). The CDR3 length is 14 residues. The ends were cut back, 2 bases at V and 4 bases at J, with 10 bases in the middle. The germline V gene has CDR1 SGHTA and CDR2 FQGNSA.

The chain carries TRBV28 and TRBJ2-1, with D perhaps TRBD1 or TRBD2 (5 bases each). The germline V and J ends were trimmed by 2 bases and 7 bases, with 12 bases remaining between them. Germline lookup yields CDR1 MDHEN and CDR2 SYDVKM. The CDR3 is 14 residues long. The CDR3 sequence: CASSLGGDGNEQFF. In DNA form, the CDR3 reads TGTGCCAGCAGTTTAGGGGGTGATGGAAATGAGCAGTTCTTC.

In its sample, this clone was seen a few times. This rearrangement joins TRBV6-5 to TRBJ2-7; TRBD1 might be the D (6 bases). The CDR3 consists of 13 residues. V dropped 4 bases and J dropped 6 bases, with 13 bases sitting between them. Germline CDR1 MNHEY, CDR2 SVGAGI. CDR3 sequence: CASSWGPGSEQYF. CDR3 DNA: TGTGCCAGCAGTTGGGGGCCTGGGAGCGAGCAGTACTTC.

The chain recombines TRBV7-9 with TRBJ2-3, with 7 bases matching TRBD1. The germline gives CDR1 SEHNR, CDR2 FQNEAQ (reference sequence). Germline trimming cut 6 bases from V and 3 bases from J; bases unmatched to any gene: 6. CDR3 length equals 14 residues. The CDR3 here is CASSDDRETDTQYF. The CDR3, as DNA: TGTGCCAGCAGTGACGACAGGGAGACAGATACGCAGTATTTT.

V and J are TRBV9 and TRBJ2-7; D is perhaps TRBD1 (6 bases). Germline CDR1 and CDR2: SGDLS and YYNGEE. CDR3 length equals 14 residues. The V end lost 0 bases, the J end lost 6 bases, and 13 bases lay between the germline ends. The CDR3 DNA reads TGTGCCAGCAGCGTAGGGACAGCAAACCCCGAGCAGTACTTC. It translates to CASSVGTANPEQYF.

Only a few counts were recorded for this clone. This sequence joins TRBV28 and TRBJ2-7; D may match TRBD1 or TRBD2 (5 bases each). CDR1 and CDR2 from the germline V gene are MDHEN and SYDVKM. Trimming cost V 6 bases and J 6 bases, with 21 bases left between them. This CDR3 region has 15 residues. The CDR3 here is CASRIRGQGRLEQYF. In DNA form, the CDR3 reads TGTGCCAGCAGGATCCGGGGTCAGGGACGACTCGAGCAGTACTTC.

This clone was counted a few times. V and J are TRBV5-1 and TRBJ2-7; 9 bases agree with TRBD1. V gave up 4 bases and J gave up 7 bases; unmatched junction bases: 15. CDR3 length: 16 amino acids. In germline, CDR1 is SGHRS, CDR2 YFSETQ. This CDR3 is CASSPTYPQGAGEQYF. In DNA, the CDR3 is TGCGCCAGCAGCCCTACGTACCCACAGGGGGCGGGGGAGCAGTACTTC.

For this clone: A much larger clone is a single base away; this may be a read error. This sequence joins TRBV28 and TRBJ2-7; 12 nucleotides align to TRBD2. Germline V gene lookup returns CDR1 MDHEN and CDR2 SYDVKM. Trimming removed 5 bases from V and 3 bases from J; junction bases left unmatched: 2. The CDR3 is 14 residues long. This CDR3 is CASSRLAGDYEQYF. The CDR3 nucleotides are TGTGCCAGCAGTCGACTAGCGGGAGACTACGAGCAGTACTTC.

The chain couples TRBV11-2 to TRBJ1-3; 9 nucleotides match TRBD1. V lost 3 bases to trimming and J lost 1 base; unmatched junction nucleotides: 10. The CDR3 extends over 18 amino acids. The germline CDR1 and CDR2 sequences are SGHAT and FQNNGV. The CDR3: CASSFRSPGTGSGNTIYF. The CDR3 DNA reads TGTGCCAGCAGCTTCAGGAGCCCCGGGACAGGGTCTGGAAACACCATATATTTT.

The chain joins TRBV6-1 to TRBJ2-7; 12 bases agree with TRBD2. Losses at the gene ends were 5 bases for V and 2 bases for J; bases not matched to a gene: 1. The CDR3 consists of 14 residues. Germline CDR1 is MNHNS and CDR2 is SASEGT. The CDR3 loop reads CASSRTSGTYEQYF. Written as DNA, the CDR3 is TGTGCCAGCAGTCGGACTAGCGGGACCTACGAGCAGTACTTC.

This chain joins TRBV23-1 and TRBJ2-7; TRBD2 matches 8 bases. TRBV23-1 is known as an ORF, though its function is uncertain. This CDR3 is 17 amino acids long. The V gene end was trimmed by 7 bases and the J gene end by 5 bases; junction bases not matched to a gene: 19. CDR3 sequence (DNA): TGCGCCAGCATTCTCTCCCCGGGACTAGGCAGCGGAGACGAGCAGTACTTC. It specifies CASILSPGLGSGDEQYF.

The genes are TRBV7-3 and TRBJ2-1, with a possible D match to TRBD2 (6 bases). The ends were cut back, 4 bases at V and 1 base at J, with 14 bases in the middle. Per germline, CDR1 SGHTA and CDR2 FQGTGA. The CDR3 is 16 residues long. CDR3 amino acids: CASSYNLGGSYNEQFF. The CDR3 coding sequence is TGTGCCAGCAGCTACAACCTGGGGGGATCCTACAATGAGCAGTTCTTC.

This rearrangement joins TRBV15 to TRBJ1-2; TRBD1 is a possible D gene (6 bases). Trimming took 1 base from V and 0 from J, leaving 9 bases between them. The CDR3 spans 15 residues. Germline CDR1 LNHNV, CDR2 YYDKDF (reference sequence). The CDR3 here is CATSRGGQPNYGYTF. The CDR3 nucleotides are TGTGCCACCAGCAGAGGGGGACAACCTAACTATGGCTACACCTTC. Full variable domain (missing parts from reference TRBV15 and TRBJ1-2): DAMVIQNPRYQVTQFGKPVTLSCSQTLNHNVMYWYQQKSSQAPKLLFHYYDKDFNNEADTPDNFQSRRPNTSFCFLDIRSPGLGDTAMYLCATSRGGQPNYGYTFGSGTRLTVV.

The V gene is TRBV29-1, the J gene TRBJ2-3; tentative D call: TRBD1 (5 bases). Trimming stripped 4 bases from V and 2 bases from J, with 7 bases between. Germline CDR1 is SQVTM and CDR2 is ANQGSEA. The CDR3 extends over 12 amino acids. The CDR3 reads CSVGQLTDTQYF. In DNA, the CDR3 is TGCAGCGTTGGACAGCTCACAGATACGCAGTATTTT.

The chain couples TRBV27 to TRBJ1-2, with 7 nucleotides matching TRBD1. The CDR3 length is 12 residues. Per the germline V gene, CDR1 is MNHEY and CDR2 is SMNVEV (reference sequence). Germline trimming cut 5 bases from V and 7 bases from J; bases unmatched to any gene: 4. CDR3 sequence: CASSPDRAGYTF. The CDR3 coding sequence is TGTGCCAGCAGTCCCGACAGGGCTGGCTACACCTTC.